The 10 T cell receptor beta chains below all came from one sample that was sequenced in a study of blood T cell repertoires in COVID-19. Generated by immunoSEQ multiplex PCR, the TCRdb table keeps only in-frame clones and is missing some. The sample lists about 35,000 clones, 80% to 90% occurring once. Sequences were obtained from peripheral blood. The receptor set was obtained from an elderly man with active COVID-19.

The chain is built from TRBV5-4 and TRBJ1-4; 7 nucleotides agree with TRBD1. J gave up 6 bases and V 0 bases, and 2 bases lay outside the gene matches. Germline CDR1 and CDR2: SGHNT and YYREEE (reference sequence). CDR3 length: 14 residues. CDR3 nucleotides: TGTGCCAGCAGCTTGGGAGGGGGCTATGAAAAACTGTTTTTT. This translates into CASSLGGGYEKLFF. Supplemented by reference TRBV5-4 and TRBJ1-4, the full variable domain reads ETGVTQSPTHLIKTRGQQVTLRCSSQSGHNTVSWYQQALGQGPQFIFQYYREEENGRGNFPPRFSGLQFPNYSSELNVNALELDDSALYLCASSLGGGYEKLFFGSGTQLSVL.

The chain joins TRBV10-2 to TRBJ1-5; tentative D call: TRBD1 (6 bases). Germline V gene data show CDR1 as WSHSY and CDR2 as SAAADI. The germline V and J ends were trimmed by 5 bases and 9 bases, with 14 bases remaining between them. The CDR3 has 13 amino acids. The CDR3 here is CASSKGQGLPQHF. The CDR3 DNA is TGCGCCAGCAGTAAGGGACAAGGTTTGCCCCAGCATTTT.

The chain employs TRBV5-6 and TRBJ2-7; D possibly corresponds to TRBD2 (5 bases). V lost 1 base, J lost 4 bases, and 15 bases lay in between. CDR1 and CDR2 (germline): SGHDT, YYEEEE. The CDR3 sequence is 15 residues long. In nucleotides, the CDR3 is TGTGCCAGCAGCTTGTTGGCTAGTCGCGGGTACGAGCAGTACTTC. Translating gives CASSLLASRGYEQYF.

The CDR3 bases are TGTGCCAGCAGCTTAAGACTAGCGGGAAACACCGGGGAGCTGTTTTTT. Its protein is CASSLRLAGNTGELFF. The V gene is TRBV13, the J gene TRBJ2-2; TRBD2 matches 11 bases. The trim removed 2 bases at V and 2 bases at J, leaving 1 base unmatched. This CDR3 is 16 amino acids long. The V gene's germline CDR1 is PRHDT and CDR2 FYEKMQ (reference sequence). The whole variable domain, filled in from reference TRBV13 and TRBJ2-2, reads AAGVIQSPRHLIKEKRETATLKCYPIPRHDTVYWYQQGPGQDPQFLISFYEKMQSDKGSIPDRFSAQQFSDYHSELNMSSLELGDSALYFCASSLRLAGNTGELFFGEGSRLTVL.

V and J are TRBV5-1 and TRBJ2-3, with a tentative D call TRBD1 (7 bases). Trimming removed 2 bases from V and 2 bases from J, with 15 bases in between. The CDR3 length is 16 residues. Germline V lookup: CDR1 SGHRS, CDR2 YFSETQ. This chain's CDR3 is CASSFGGQGDTDTQYF. The DNA for the CDR3 is TGCGCCAGCAGCTTCGGAGGGCAGGGGGACACAGATACGCAGTATTTT.

This chain joins TRBV5-4 and TRBJ2-7; D perhaps matches TRBD1 (6 bases). Trimming took 0 bases from V and 4 from J, leaving 8 bases between them. The CDR3 has 13 amino acids. Germline V CDR1 and CDR2: SGHNT, YYREEE (reference sequence). The CDR3 is CASSLDRVYEQYF. CDR3 in DNA: TGTGCCAGCAGCTTGGACAGGGTTTACGAGCAGTACTTC.

This chain uses TRBV5-5 with TRBJ1-6, with a possible D match to TRBD1 (6 bases). Germline V CDR1 and CDR2: SGHKS, YYEKEE (reference sequence). V dropped 4 bases and J dropped 7 bases, with 12 bases sitting between them. CDR3 size: 14 residues. Here the CDR3 DNA reads TGTGCCAGCAGCCGAGGACAGTCGAATTCACCCCTCCACTTT. Amino acid sequence: CASSRGQSNSPLHF.

This clone was observed a handful of times. The chain joins TRBV28 to TRBJ2-7; maybe TRBD2 (5 bases). Germline V lookup: CDR1 MDHEN, CDR2 SYDVKM. The CDR3 runs 17 residues. Trimming stripped 5 bases from V and 5 bases from J, with 25 bases between. CDR3 DNA: TGTGCCAGCAGTCGGGGTTTAGAGAGGGTTTTCGCCCACGAGCAGTACTTC. It is translated as CASSRGLERVFAHEQYF. Full variable domain (remainder filled in from reference TRBV28 and TRBJ2-7): DVKVTQSSRYLVKRTGEKVFLECVQDMDHENMFWYRQDPGLGLRLIYFSYDVKMKEKGDIPEGYSVSREKKERFSLILESASTNQTSMYLCASSRGLERVFAHEQYFGPGTRLTVT.

The V call is TRBV4-3, the J call TRBJ1-2; D not certain. This CDR3 has 14 residues. CDR1 and CDR2 from the germline V gene are LGHNA and YSLEER. V was trimmed by 4 bases and J by 2 bases, leaving 11 bases between them. In nucleotides, the CDR3 is TGCGCCAGCAGCCCCGGGCGAGGGAACTATGGCTACACCTTC. It codes for CASSPGRGNYGYTF.

J is TRBJ2-3 and V is TRBV7-2, with unresolved D. Germline loops: CDR1 SGHTA, CDR2 FQGNSA. V dropped 5 bases and J dropped 0 bases, with 12 bases sitting between them. This CDR3 has 15 residues. CDR3 nucleotide sequence: TGTGCCAGCAGCCCAGACTCATATAGCACAGATACGCAGTATTTT. It codes for CASSPDSYSTDTQYF. The entire variable domain, with the rest obtained from reference TRBV7-2 and TRBJ2-3, is as follows: GAGVSQSPSNKVTEKGKDVELRCDPISGHTALYWYRQSLGQGLEFLIYFQGNSAPDKSGLPSDRFSAERTGGSVSTLTIQRTQQEDSAVYLCASSPDSYSTDTQYFGPGTRLTVL.